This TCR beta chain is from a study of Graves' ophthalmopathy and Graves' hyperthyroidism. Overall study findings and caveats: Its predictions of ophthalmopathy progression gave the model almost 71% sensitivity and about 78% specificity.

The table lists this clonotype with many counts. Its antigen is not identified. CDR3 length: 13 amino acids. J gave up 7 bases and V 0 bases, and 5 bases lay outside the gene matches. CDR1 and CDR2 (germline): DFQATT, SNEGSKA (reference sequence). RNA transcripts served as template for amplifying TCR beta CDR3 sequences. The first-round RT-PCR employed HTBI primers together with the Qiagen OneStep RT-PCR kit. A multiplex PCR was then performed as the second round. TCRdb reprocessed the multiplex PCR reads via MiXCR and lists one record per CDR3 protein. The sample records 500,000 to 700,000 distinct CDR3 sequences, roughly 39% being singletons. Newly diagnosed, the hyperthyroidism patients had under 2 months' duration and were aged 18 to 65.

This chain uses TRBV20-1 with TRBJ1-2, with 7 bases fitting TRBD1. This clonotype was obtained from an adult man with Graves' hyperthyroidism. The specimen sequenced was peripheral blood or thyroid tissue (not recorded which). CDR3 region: CSARESGGSGYTF. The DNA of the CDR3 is TGCAGTGCTAGAGAGTCAGGGGGATCTGGCTACACCTTC.